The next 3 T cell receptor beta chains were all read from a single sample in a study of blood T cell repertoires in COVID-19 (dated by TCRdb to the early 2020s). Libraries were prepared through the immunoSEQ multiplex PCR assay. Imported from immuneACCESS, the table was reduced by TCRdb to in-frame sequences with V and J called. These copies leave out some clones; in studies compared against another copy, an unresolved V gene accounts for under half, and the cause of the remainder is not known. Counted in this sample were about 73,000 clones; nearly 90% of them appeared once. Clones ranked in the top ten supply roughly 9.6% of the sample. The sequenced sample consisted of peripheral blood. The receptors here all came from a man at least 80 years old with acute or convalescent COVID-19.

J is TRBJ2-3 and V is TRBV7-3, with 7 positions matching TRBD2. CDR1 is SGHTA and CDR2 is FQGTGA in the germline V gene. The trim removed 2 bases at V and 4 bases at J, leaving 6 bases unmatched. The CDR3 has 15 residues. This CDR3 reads CASSLGLVRSDTQYF. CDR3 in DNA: TGTGCCAGCAGCTTAGGACTAGTGAGATCAGATACGCAGTATTTT.

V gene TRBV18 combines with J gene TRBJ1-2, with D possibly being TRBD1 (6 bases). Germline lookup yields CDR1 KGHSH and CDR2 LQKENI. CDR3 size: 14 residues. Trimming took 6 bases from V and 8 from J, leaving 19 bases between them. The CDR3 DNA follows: TGTGCCAGCTCCCTTACAGGGACCTTTGGAGGCTACACCTTC. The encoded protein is CASSLTGTFGGYTF.

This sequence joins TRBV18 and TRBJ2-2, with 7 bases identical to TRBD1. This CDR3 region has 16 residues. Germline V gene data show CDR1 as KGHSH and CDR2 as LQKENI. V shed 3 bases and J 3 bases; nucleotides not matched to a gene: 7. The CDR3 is CASSPGATGDTGELFF. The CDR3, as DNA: TGTGCCAGCTCACCGGGGGCTACAGGGGACACCGGGGAGCTGTTTTTT. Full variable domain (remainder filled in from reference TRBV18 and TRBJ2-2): NAGVMQNPRHLVRRRGQEARLRCSPMKGHSHVYWYRQLPEEGLKFMVYLQKENIIDESGMPKERFSAEFPKEGPSILRIQQVVRGDSAAYFCASSPGATGDTGELFFGEGSRLTVL.